This T cell receptor (beta chain) was sequenced for a study of T cell responses to AZD1222 COVID-19 vaccine. This clone has just one count. The antigen remains unidentified. Broader study findings: Donors skewed white British and female; clonal diversity was possibly underestimated.

Repertoires were generated with immunoSEQ multiplex PCR, while TCRdb's copy carries only in-frame clones and drops some. The table includes 65,000 to 70,000 clones, about nine tenths detected once. V was pared by 3 bases and J by 5 bases, with 10 bases of the junction left unmatched. The CDR3 has 15 residues. CDR1 is DFQATT and CDR2 is SNEGSKA in the germline V gene (reference sequence). The specimen was peripheral blood, collected on day 0 of AZD1222 vaccination. This sequence originates from an adult in good health. This chain uses TRBV20-1 with TRBJ2-1; TRBD1 aligns across 7 bases. For the CDR3, the DNA is TGCAGTGCTAGTCGAGACAGGGATGGGCACAATGAGCAGTTCTTC. Residues: CSASRDRDGHNEQFF.